Listed here are 10 T cell receptor beta chains from one sample, sequenced in a study of vaccination and CD4 T cells after COVID-19 (dated by TCRdb to about 2022). The meaning of the sample's treatment or condition label: 10-day PBMC culture with coronavirus spike peptide pools or control peptides (ViraFEST assay). Their antigens remain unidentified. Library preparation used PCR. TCRdb shows the sequencer as Illumina iSeq 100. At the Johns Hopkins FTIC core, DNA from the cultured CD4+ T cells underwent TCR sequencing with the Oncomine TCR Beta short-read assay. TCRdb reworked the public reads: Q25 trimming with fastp, MiXCR clone assembly, productive beta chains retained. When rows share a CDR3 protein, they turn into one entry using the most common DNA and genes. Present in this sample are tens of thousands of distinct CDR3 sequences, 35% to 50% of which were seen just once. Roughly 14% of the sample lies in the top ten.

Sequenced sample: CD4+ T cells from blood, cultured in vitro. The origin of the receptors is a human donor who had recovered from COVID-19.

This clonotype was counted between two and nine times. This chain links TRBV20-1 with TRBJ1-1; a possible D gene is TRBD1 (5 bases). Trimming took 6 bases from V and 0 from J, leaving 14 bases between them. This CDR3 contains 14 residues. From germline, CDR1 is DFQATT and CDR2 SNEGSKA (reference sequence). The DNA for the CDR3 is TGCAGTGCGCCGCCCGGGGGGTTGAACACTGAAGCTTTCTTT. It translates to CSAPPGGLNTEAFF.

For this clonotype: At one end, the junction sequence differs from germline, possibly due to a read error. V and J are TRBV7-9 and TRBJ2-6; the match to TRBD2 covers 9 bases. The CDR3 loop spans 18 amino acids. Germline lookup yields CDR1 SEHNR and CDR2 FQNEAQ (reference sequence). In DNA, the CDR3 is TGTGCCAGCAGCCTAGCGGGGTCCCGACGATCTGGGGCCAACGTCCTGACTTTC. It codes for CASSLAGSRRSGANVLTF.

This rearrangement joins TRBV10-3 to TRBJ2-3; 11 bases fit TRBD2. The length of the CDR3 is 16 residues. The germline V gene encodes CDR1 ENHRY and CDR2 SYGVKD. The ends lost 5 bases at V and 4 bases at J; junction bases unmatched: 8. The CDR3 reads CAISPNSGRGPDTQYF. As DNA, the CDR3 is TGTGCCATCAGTCCTAATAGCGGGAGGGGTCCAGATACGCAGTATTTT.

The chain uses TRBV12-3 or TRBV12-4 and TRBJ1-2; no reliable D call. The V gene lost 1 base and the J gene lost 0 bases, with 12 bases spanning the gap. The CDR3 runs to 16 residues. CDR3 in DNA: TGTGCCAGCAGTTTAGGTCGGCGTAACTCTAACTATGGCTACACCTTC. The encoded protein is CASSLGRRNSNYGYTF.

This clonotype was counted once. CDR3 coding DNA: TGTGCCAGCGGCACCCGCCGCCAAGCTAATGAAAAACTGTTTTTT. This translates into CASGTRRQANEKLFF. The chain combines TRBV7-2 with TRBJ1-4; D ambiguous. Germline V gene data show CDR1 as SGHTA and CDR2 as FQGNSA. The CDR3 extends over 15 amino acids. The ends were cut back, 8 bases at V and 3 bases at J, with 16 bases in the middle.

The chain combines TRBV12-3 or TRBV12-4 with TRBJ1-2; D gene ambiguous. V gave up 6 bases and J gave up 1 base, with 12 bases separating them. This CDR3 region has 14 residues. CDR3 residues: CASSLSGDNYGYTF. The CDR3 DNA reads as TGTGCCAGCAGCCTGTCCGGGGATAACTATGGCTACACCTTC.

The CDR3 spells CASSYSGSTYNSPLHF. The CDR3 DNA follows: TGTGCCAGCAGTTACTCGGGCTCAACATATAATTCACCCCTCCACTTT. The chain links TRBV6-5 to TRBJ1-6; D is ambiguous. This CDR3 is built from 16 residues. Germline-derived CDR1 and CDR2 are MNHEY and SVGAGI. Trimming cost V 0 bases and J 4 bases, with 10 bases left between them.

V is TRBV5-1 and J is TRBJ1-2, with TRBD1 identical over 9 bases. The CDR3 is 14 amino acids. The V gene's germline CDR1 is SGHRS and CDR2 YFSETQ. The junction had 4 bases not matched to a gene; V was cut back by 4 bases and J by 3 bases. CDR3 coding DNA: TGCGCCAGCAGCCCGGGACAGGGTCACTATGGCTACACCTTC. Its translation: CASSPGQGHYGYTF. Supplemented by reference TRBV5-1 and TRBJ1-2, the full variable domain reads KAGVTQTPRYLIKTRGQQVTLSCSPISGHRSVSWYQQTPGQGLQFLFEYFSETQRNKGNFPGRFSGRQFSNSRSEMNVSTLELGDSALYLCASSPGQGHYGYTFGSGTRLTVV.

In this sample, this clonotype turned up a few times. CDR3 DNA sequence: TGCAGTGCTAGAGATGGAATTAGCGGGATGTGGGCCGGGGAGCTGTTTTTT. Protein product: CSARDGISGMWAGELFF. The chain uses TRBV20-1 and TRBJ2-2, with 8 bases matching TRBD2. CDR1 is DFQATT and CDR2 is SNEGSKA in the germline V gene (reference sequence). V lost 0 bases to trimming and J lost 6 bases; unmatched junction nucleotides: 12. There are 17 residues in the CDR3.

The V and J genes are TRBV19 and TRBJ2-2, with D maybe TRBD1 (6 bases). CDR1 is LNHDA, CDR2 SQIVND, per germline (reference sequence). The CDR3 covers 15 residues. V dropped 7 bases and J dropped 7 bases, with 19 bases sitting between them. For the CDR3, the DNA is TGTGCCAGTACCCCGGGGACGACAGGATTCGGGGAGCTGTTTTTT. Its protein product is CASTPGTTGFGELFF. Full variable domain (remainder filled in from reference TRBV19 and TRBJ2-2): DGGITQSPKYLFRKEGQNVTLSCEQNLNHDAMYWYRQDPGQGLRLIYYSQIVNDFQKGDIAEGYSVSREKKESFPLTVTSAQKNPTAFYLCASTPGTTGFGELFFGEGSRLTVL.